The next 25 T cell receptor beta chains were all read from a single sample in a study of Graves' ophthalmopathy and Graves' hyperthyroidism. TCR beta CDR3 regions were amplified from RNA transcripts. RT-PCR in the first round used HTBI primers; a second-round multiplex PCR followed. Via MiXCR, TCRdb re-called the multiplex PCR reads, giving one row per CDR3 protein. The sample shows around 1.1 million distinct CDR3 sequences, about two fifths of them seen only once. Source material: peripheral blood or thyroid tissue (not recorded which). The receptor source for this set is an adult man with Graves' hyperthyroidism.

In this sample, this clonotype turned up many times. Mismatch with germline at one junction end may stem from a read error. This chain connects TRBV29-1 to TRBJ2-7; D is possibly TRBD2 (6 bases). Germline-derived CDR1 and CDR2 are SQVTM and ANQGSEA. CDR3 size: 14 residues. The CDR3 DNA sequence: TGCAGCGTCGAAGGGAGGCAGCCCCCCTACGAGCAGTACTTC. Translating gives CSVEGRQPPYEQYF.

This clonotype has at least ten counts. CDR3 sequence reads: CASSQGTSRYEQYF. The CDR3 coding sequence is TGTGCCAGCAGTCAGGGGACTAGTCGCTACGAGCAGTACTTC. The chain couples TRBV6-6 to TRBJ2-7; 8 bases are shared with TRBD2. With V trimmed by 5 bases and J by 3 bases, 6 bases remained unmatched. There are 14 residues in the CDR3. In germline, CDR1 is MNHNY, CDR2 SVGAGI (reference sequence).

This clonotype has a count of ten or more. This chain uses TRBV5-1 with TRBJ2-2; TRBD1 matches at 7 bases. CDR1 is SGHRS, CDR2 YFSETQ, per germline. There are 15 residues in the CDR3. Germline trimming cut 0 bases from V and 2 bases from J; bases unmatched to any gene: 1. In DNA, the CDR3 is TGCGCCAGCAGCTTGGACAGGGGTAACACCGGGGAGCTGTTTTTT. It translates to CASSLDRGNTGELFF. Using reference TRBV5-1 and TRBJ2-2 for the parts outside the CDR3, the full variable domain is KAGVTQTPRYLIKTRGQQVTLSCSPISGHRSVSWYQQTPGQGLQFLFEYFSETQRNKGNFPGRFSGRQFSNSRSEMNVSTLELGDSALYLCASSLDRGNTGELFFGEGSRLTVL.

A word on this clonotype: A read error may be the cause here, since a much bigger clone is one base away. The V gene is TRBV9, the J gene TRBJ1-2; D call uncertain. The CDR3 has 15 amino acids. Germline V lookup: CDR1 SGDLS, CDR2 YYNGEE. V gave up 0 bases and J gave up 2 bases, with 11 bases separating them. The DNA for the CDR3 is TGTGCCAGCAGCGTAGACCCGGGAGCCAACTATGGCTACACCTTC. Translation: CASSVDPGANYGYTF.

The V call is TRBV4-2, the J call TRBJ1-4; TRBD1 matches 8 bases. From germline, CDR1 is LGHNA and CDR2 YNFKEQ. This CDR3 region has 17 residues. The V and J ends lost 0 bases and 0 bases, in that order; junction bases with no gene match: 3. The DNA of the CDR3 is TGTGCCAGCAGCCAAGAACAGGGGGTCGCAACTAATGAAAAACTGTTTTTT. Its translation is CASSQEQGVATNEKLFF.

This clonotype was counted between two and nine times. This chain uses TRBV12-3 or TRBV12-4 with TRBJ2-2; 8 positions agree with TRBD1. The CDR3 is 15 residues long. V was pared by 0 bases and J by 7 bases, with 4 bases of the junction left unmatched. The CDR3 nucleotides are TGTGCCAGCAGTTTAGCGGGAGGACAGGGCGGGGAGCTGTTTTTT. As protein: CASSLAGGQGGELFF.

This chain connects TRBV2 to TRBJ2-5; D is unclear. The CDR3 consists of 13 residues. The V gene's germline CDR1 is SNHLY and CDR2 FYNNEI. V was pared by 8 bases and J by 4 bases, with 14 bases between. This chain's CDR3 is CASVEERRETQYF. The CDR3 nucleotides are TGTGCCAGCGTTGAAGAACGGCGAGAGACCCAGTACTTC. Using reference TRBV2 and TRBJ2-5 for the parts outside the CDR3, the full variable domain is EPEVTQTPSHQVTQMGQEVILRCVPISNHLYFYWYRQILGQKVEFLVSFYNNEISEKSEIFDDQFSVERPDGSNFTLKIRSTKLEDSAMYFCASVEERRETQYFGPGTRLLVL.

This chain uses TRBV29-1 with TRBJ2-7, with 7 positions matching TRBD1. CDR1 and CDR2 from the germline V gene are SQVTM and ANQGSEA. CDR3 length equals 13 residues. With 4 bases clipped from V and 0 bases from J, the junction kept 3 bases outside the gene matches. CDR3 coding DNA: TGCAGCGTTGGGACAGGACCCTCCTACGAGCAGTACTTC. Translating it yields CSVGTGPSYEQYF.

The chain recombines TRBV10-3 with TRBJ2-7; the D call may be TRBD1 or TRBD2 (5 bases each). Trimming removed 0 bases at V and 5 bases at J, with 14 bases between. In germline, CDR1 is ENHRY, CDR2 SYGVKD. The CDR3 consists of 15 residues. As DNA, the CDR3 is TGTGCCATCAGTGAGTCGTCGTCAGGGAGAGACGAGCAGTACTTC. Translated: CAISESSSGRDEQYF.

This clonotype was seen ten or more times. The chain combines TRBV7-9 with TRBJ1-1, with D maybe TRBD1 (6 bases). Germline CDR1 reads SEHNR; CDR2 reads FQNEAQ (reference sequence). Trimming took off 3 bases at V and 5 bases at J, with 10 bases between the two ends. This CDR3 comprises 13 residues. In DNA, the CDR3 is TGTGCCAGCAGCTTTGAAGGGGGGACTGAAGCTTTCTTT. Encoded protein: CASSFEGGTEAFF.

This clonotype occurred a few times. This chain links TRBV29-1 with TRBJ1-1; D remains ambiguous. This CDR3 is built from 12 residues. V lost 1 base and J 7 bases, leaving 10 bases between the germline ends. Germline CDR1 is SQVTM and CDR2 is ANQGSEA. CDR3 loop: CSVEVGFGEAFF. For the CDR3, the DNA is TGCAGCGTTGAAGTAGGGTTTGGTGAAGCTTTCTTT.

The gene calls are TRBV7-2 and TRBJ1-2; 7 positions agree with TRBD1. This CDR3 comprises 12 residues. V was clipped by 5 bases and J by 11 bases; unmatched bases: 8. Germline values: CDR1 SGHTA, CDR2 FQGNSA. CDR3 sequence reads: CASSAAAQGYTF. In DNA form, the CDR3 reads TGTGCCAGCAGCGCCGCGGCACAGGGGTACACCTTC.

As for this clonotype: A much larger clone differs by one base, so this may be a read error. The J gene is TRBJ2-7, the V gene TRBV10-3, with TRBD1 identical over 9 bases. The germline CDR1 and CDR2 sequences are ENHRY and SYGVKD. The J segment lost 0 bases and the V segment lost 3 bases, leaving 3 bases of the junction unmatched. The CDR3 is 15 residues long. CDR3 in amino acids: CAISDGTGSSYEQYF. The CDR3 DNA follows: TGTGCCATCAGTGACGGGACAGGGAGCTCCTACGAGCAGTACTTC.

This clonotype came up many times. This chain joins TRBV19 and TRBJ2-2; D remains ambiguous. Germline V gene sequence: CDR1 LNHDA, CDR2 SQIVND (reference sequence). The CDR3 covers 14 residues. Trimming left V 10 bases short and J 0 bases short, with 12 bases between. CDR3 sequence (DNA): TGTGCCACGCACGACTCGACGAACACCGGGGAGCTGTTTTTT. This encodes CATHDSTNTGELFF.

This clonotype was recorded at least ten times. CDR3 sequence reads: CARSGRGSSNQPQHF. The CDR3 coding sequence is TGTGCCAGATCAGGGAGGGGGAGTAGCAATCAGCCCCAGCATTTT. The gene calls are TRBV19 and TRBJ1-5; a weak D match, TRBD1 (6 bases). Between the trimmed V and J ends, which lost 9 bases and 0 bases, there was a span of 15 bases. Germline V gene data show CDR1 as LNHDA and CDR2 as SQIVND (reference sequence). The CDR3 extends over 15 amino acids.

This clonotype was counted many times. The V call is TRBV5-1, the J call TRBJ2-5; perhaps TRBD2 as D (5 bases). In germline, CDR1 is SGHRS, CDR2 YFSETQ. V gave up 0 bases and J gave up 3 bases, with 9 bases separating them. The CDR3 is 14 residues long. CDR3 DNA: TGCGCCAGCAGCTTGGTGGTCGGGGAAGAGACCCAGTACTTC. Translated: CASSLVVGEETQYF.

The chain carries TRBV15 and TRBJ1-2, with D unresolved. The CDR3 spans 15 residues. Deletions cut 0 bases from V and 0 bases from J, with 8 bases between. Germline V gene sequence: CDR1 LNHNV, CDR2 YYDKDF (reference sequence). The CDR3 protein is CATSREYRTNYGYTF. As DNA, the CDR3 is TGTGCCACCAGCAGAGAGTACCGGACTAACTATGGCTACACCTTC.

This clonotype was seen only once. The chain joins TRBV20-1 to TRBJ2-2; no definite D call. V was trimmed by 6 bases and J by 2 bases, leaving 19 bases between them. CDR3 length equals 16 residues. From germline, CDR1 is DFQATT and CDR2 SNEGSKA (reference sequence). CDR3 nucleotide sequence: TGCAGTGCCTCAACAGTTGAAGCTGGAAACACCGGGGAGCTGTTTTTT. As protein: CSASTVEAGNTGELFF.

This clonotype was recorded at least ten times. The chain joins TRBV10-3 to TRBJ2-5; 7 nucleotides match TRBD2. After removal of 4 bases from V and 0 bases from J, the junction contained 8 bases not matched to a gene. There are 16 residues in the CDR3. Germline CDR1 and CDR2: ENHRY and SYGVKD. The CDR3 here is CAISARRGSYQETQYF. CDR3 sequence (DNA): TGTGCCATCAGTGCGAGGCGGGGGTCTTACCAAGAGACCCAGTACTTC.

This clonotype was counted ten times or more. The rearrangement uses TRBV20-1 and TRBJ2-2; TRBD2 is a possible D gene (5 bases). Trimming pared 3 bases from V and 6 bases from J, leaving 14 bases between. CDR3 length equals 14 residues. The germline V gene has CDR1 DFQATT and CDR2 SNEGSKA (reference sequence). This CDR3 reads CSARSGIVAGELFF. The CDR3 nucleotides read TGCAGTGCTAGGTCGGGGATCGTAGCCGGGGAGCTGTTTTTT.

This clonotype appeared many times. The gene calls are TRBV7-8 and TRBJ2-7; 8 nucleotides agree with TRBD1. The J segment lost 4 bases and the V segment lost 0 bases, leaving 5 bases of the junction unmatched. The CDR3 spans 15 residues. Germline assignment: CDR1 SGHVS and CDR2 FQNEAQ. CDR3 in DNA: TGTGCCAGCAGCTTAGCTGGCAGGGGGCGATACGAGCAGTACTTC. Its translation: CASSLAGRGRYEQYF. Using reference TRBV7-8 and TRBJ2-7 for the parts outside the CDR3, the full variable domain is GAGVSQSPRYKVAKRGQDVALRCDPISGHVSLFWYQQALGQGPEFLTYFQNEAQLDKSGLPSDRFFAERPEGSVSTLKIQRTQQEDSAVYLCASSLAGRGRYEQYFGPGTRLTVT.

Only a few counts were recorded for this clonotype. The CDR3 DNA follows: TGTGCCAGCAGTTGGGCGGGTGAGAACACTGAAGCTTTCTTT. It translates to CASSWAGENTEAFF. The chain is built from TRBV12-3 or TRBV12-4 and TRBJ1-1; D not resolved. V was trimmed by 4 bases and J by 1 base, leaving 10 bases between them. This CDR3 has 14 residues.

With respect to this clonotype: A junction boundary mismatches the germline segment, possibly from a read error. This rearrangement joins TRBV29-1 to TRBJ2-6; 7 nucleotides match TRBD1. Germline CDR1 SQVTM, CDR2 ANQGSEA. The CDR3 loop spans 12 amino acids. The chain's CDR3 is CSVVAGGNVLTF. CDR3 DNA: TGCAGCGTTGTGGCAGGGGGCAACGTCCTGACTTTC.

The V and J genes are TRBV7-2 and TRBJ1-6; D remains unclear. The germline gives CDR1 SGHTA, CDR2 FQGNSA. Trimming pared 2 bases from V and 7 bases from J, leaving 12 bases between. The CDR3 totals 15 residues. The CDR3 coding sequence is TGTGCCAGCAGCTTATTCCCAGAGATCAATTCACCCCTCCACTTT. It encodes CASSLFPEINSPLHF.

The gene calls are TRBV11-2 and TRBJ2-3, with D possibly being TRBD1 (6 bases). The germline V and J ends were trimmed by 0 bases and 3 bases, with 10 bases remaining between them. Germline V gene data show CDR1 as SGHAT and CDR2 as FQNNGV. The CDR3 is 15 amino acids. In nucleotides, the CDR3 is TGTGCCAGCAGCTTAGAAGGGGGACGGACAGATACGCAGTATTTT. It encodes CASSLEGGRTDTQYF. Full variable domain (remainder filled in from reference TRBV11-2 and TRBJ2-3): EAGVAQSPRYKIIEKRQSVAFWCNPISGHATLYWYQQILGQGPKLLIQFQNNGVVDDSQLPKDRFSAERLKGVDSTLKIQPAKLEDSAVYLCASSLEGGRTDTQYFGPGTRLTVL.